This TCR beta chain comes out of a study of cytomegalovirus exposure and HLA in healthy donors. Amplification used 60 Vbeta primers and 13 Jbeta primers. Method: immunoSEQ multiplex PCR; TCRdb's copy keeps in-frame clones and lacks some. The sample shows fewer than 200,000 clones, about three quarters of them seen only once. Sequenced material: PBMCs. The clonotype originates from a girl between 10 and 17 years old in good health and CMV-seronegative.

The CDR3 region is CAWSVGDFGYTF. The DNA for the CDR3 is TGTGCCTGGAGTGTGGGGGACTTTGGCTACACCTTC. The gene calls are TRBV30 and TRBJ1-2; weak D call: TRBD1 (5 bases). Germline CDR1 GTSNPN, CDR2 SVGIG (reference sequence). This CDR3 has 12 amino acids. The germline V and J ends were trimmed by 0 bases and 7 bases, with 9 bases remaining between them.